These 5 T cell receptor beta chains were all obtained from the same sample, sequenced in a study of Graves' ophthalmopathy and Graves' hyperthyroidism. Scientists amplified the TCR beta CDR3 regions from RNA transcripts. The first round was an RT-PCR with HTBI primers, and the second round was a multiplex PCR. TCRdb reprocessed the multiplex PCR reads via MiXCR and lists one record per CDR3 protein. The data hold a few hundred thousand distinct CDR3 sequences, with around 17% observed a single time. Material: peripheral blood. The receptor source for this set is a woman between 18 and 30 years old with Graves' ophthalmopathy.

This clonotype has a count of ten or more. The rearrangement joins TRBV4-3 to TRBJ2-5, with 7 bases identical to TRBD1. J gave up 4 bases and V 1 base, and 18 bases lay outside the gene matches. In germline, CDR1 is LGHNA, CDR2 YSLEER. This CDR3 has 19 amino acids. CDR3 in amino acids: CASSQGFRDRRLITETQYF. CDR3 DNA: TGCGCCAGCAGCCAAGGGTTCCGGGACAGAAGGCTTATTACAGAGACCCAGTACTTC.

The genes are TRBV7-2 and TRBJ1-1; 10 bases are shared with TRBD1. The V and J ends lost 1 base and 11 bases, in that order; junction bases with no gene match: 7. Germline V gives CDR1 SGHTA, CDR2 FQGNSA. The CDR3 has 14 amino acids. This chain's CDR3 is CASSLGGQGGRAFF. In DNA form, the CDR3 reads TGTGCCAGCAGCTTAGGTGGACAGGGGGGGAGGGCTTTCTTT. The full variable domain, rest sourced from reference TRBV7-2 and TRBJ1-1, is GAGVSQSPSNKVTEKGKDVELRCDPISGHTALYWYRQSLGQGLEFLIYFQGNSAPDKSGLPSDRFSAERTGGSVSTLTIQRTQQEDSAVYLCASSLGGQGGRAFFGQGTRLTVV.

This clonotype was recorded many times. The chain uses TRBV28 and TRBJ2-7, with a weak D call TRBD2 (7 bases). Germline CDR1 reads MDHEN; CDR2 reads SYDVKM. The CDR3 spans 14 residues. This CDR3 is CAWGGGYERYEQYF. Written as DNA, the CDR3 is TGTGCTTGGGGGGGGGGCTACGAGAGGTACGAGCAGTACTTC.

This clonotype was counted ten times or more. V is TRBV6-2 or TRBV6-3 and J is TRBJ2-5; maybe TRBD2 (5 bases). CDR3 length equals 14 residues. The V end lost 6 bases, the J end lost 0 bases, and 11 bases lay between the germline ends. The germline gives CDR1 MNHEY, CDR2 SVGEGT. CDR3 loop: CASSSRRYQETQYF. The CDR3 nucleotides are TGTGCCAGCAGCTCCCGGAGGTACCAAGAGACCCAGTACTTC.

CDR3 in amino acids: CASSLSSGSEQYF. The CDR3 DNA reads TGTGCCAGCAGTTTGAGTAGCGGGAGCGAGCAGTACTTC. V gene TRBV27 combines with J gene TRBJ2-7; 9 nucleotides line up with TRBD2. After removal of 3 bases from V and 6 bases from J, the junction contained 3 bases not matched to a gene. This CDR3 contains 13 residues. CDR1 and CDR2 from the germline V gene are MNHEY and SMNVEV (reference sequence).